The T cell receptor (beta chain) under discussion was sequenced for a study of naive and memory T cell subsets. Notes on the study in general: A clonotype means one alpha or beta sequence, not an alpha/beta pair.

The beta constant-region primer was an equimolar mix of two oligonucleotides covering TRBC1 and TRBC2. TCRdb fed the UMI-ligation and nested PCR reads into MiXCR, producing one record per CDR3 protein. Of some 87,000 distinct CDR3 sequences in the sample, 5.5% to 8.5% were seen once. This clonotype was seen more than once but under ten times. Antigen: not known. The specimen sequenced was central memory CD4+ T cells from blood. The sequence derives from a human donor in good health.

CDR3 bases: TGCAGTGCTAGAGAAATTCCCTTGGTTGAGCAGTTCTTC. Its protein is CSAREIPLVEQFF. The rearrangement joins TRBV20-1 to TRBJ2-1, with unresolved D. This CDR3 spans 13 amino acids. Germline V gene data show CDR1 as DFQATT and CDR2 as SNEGSKA (reference sequence). Trimming removed 0 bases from V and 9 bases from J, with 12 bases in between.